This record covers a single T cell receptor beta chain. The entry originates in a study of control samples from healthy donors and cancer patients. Per the germline V gene, CDR1 is MGHDK and CDR2 is SYGVNS. The V gene lost 3 bases and the J gene lost 0 bases, with 5 bases spanning the gap. This CDR3 has 14 amino acids. This table comes from immunoSEQ multiplex PCR, and its TCRdb copy is limited to in-frame clones, with some not included. Of some 120,000 clones listed, approximately 90% are singletons. Sequenced: blood. The chain uses TRBV25-1 and TRBJ1-4; D ambiguous. The TCR sequence derives from a woman between 65 and 79 years old in good health. The CDR3 nucleotides read TGTGCCAGCAGTGACCCTACAACTAATGAAAAACTGTTTTTT. Translating it yields CASSDPTTNEKLFF.